This record covers a single TCR beta chain. Its target is not known. The sample belongs to a study of T cell responses to AZD1222 COVID-19 vaccine. Findings and caveats of the study: In a largely white British group with more females than males, clonal diversity was possibly underestimated. Recipients of AZD1222 seropositive at baseline numbered only five or six. Increases in Spike-specific TCR breadth and depth were seen after two AZD1222 doses.

Sequencing used immunoSEQ multiplex PCR; TCRdb keeps in-frame clones, though not all of them. The sample contains tens of thousands of clones, 90% of which appear only once. The V end was cut by 7 bases, the J end by 3 bases, with 17 bases between. Looked up from germline, CDR1 is SGHRS and CDR2 is YFSETQ. There are 15 residues in the CDR3. The gene calls are TRBV5-1 and TRBJ1-3, with TRBD1 as a possible D gene (6 bases). The sequence was obtained from an adult who received the AZD1222 COVID-19 vaccine. The sequencing here drew on peripheral blood, taken 28 days after the second AZD1222 dose. The CDR3 coding sequence is TGCGCCAGCGGCTGGGACAATTTTTTTGGAAACACCATATATTTT. Its protein product is CASGWDNFFGNTIYF.